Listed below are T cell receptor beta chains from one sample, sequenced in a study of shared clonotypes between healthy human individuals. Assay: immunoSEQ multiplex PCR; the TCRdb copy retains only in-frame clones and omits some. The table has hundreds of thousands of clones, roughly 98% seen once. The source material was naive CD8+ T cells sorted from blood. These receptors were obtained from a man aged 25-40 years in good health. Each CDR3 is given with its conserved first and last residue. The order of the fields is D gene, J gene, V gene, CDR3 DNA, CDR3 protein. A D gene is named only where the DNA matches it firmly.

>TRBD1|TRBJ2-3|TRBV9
TGTGCCAGCAGCAGACCGGGACAGGGAGATACGCAGTATTTT
CASSRPGQGDTQYF
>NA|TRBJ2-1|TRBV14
TGTGCCAGCAGCCCTTTGGGGGAGCGGGCCGGGGAGCAGTTCTTC
CASSPLGERAGEQFF
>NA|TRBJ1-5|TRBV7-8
TGTGCCAGCAGCTTAGAGCGGTGGGATAGCAATCAGCCCCAGCATTTT
CASSLERWDSNQPQHF
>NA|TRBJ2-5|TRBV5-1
TGCGCCAGCACCCTCCGGGGGGCCGGAGAGACCCAGTACTTC
CASTLRGAGETQYF
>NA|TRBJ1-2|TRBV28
TGTGCCAGCAGTTTACTCCTACGGGGCAGGGCGGAGGGCTACACCTTC
CASSLLLRGRAEGYTF
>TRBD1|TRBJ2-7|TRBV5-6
TGTGCCAGCAGCTTGGGGTGGACAGGGGCCTACGAGCAGTACTTC
CASSLGWTGAYEQYF
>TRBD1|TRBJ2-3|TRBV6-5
TGTGCCAGCAGACAGGGGGCGAGTGCAGATACGCAGTATTTT
CASRQGASADTQYF
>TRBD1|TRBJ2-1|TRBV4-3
TGCGCCAGCAGCCAAGATCGGGACAGGTACAATGAGCAGTTCTTC
CASSQDRDRYNEQFF
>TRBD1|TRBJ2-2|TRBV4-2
TGTGCCAGCAGCCTCGGACAGGGGGTGAACACCGGGGAGCTGTTTTTT
CASSLGQGVNTGELFF
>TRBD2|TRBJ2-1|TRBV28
TGTGCCAGCAGTTGGATGATCGGGAGGGCCGACAATGAGCAGTTCTTC
CASSWMIGRADNEQFF
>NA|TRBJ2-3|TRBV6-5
TGTGCCAGCAGTTACCTTCCCCCGGATACGCAGTATTTT
CASSYLPPDTQYF
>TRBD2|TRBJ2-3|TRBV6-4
TGTGCCAGCAGTCCCGGGACTAGCGACACAGATACGCAGTATTTT
CASSPGTSDTDTQYF
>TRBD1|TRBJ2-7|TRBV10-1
TGCGCCAGCAGTGAGCCGGGACAGGGACACGAGCAGTACTTC
CASSEPGQGHEQYF
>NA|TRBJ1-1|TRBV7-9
TGTGCCAGCAGCTTAGCGTTAGGGTACACTGAAGCTTTCTTT
CASSLALGYTEAFF
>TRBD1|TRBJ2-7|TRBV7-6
TGTGCCAGCAGCCTGGGACAGGGTAAGGACGAGCAGTACTTC
CASSLGQGKDEQYF
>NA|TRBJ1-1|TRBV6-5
TGTGCCAGCAGTTACCGGAGGAGTTCCAGAGAAGCTTTCTTT
CASSYRRSSREAFF
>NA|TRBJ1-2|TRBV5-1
TGCGCCAGCAGCCTCGTTAGACCAGAGGGCTATGGGTACTATGGCTACACCTTC
CASSLVRPEGYGYYGYTF
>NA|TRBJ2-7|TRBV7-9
TGTGCCAGCAGCCGGACAATTAGTCCCTACGAGCAGTACTTC
CASSRTISPYEQYF
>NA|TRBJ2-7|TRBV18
TGTGCCAGCTCTCCTGGGCGGGGGACAGCCTACGAGCAGTACTTC
CASSPGRGTAYEQYF
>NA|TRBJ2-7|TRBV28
TGTGCCAGCAGCTCCTTCAGCGAGCAGTACTTC
CASSSFSEQYF
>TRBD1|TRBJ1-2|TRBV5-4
TGTGCCAGCAGCTCTGAGGGGGCGCTTCGTGGCTACACCTTC
CASSSEGALRGYTF
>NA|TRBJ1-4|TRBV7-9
TGTGCCAGCAGCCTTAGTCCCGGGACCGAAGAAAAACTGTTTTTT
CASSLSPGTEEKLFF
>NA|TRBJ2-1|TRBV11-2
TGTGCCAGCAGCTTAGAGGGGACGGGAAGCTCCTACAATGAGCAGTTCTTC
CASSLEGTGSSYNEQFF
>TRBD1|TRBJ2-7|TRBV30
TGTGCCTGGAGTCTCTATCAGGGGGTGGGGTTGGACGAGCAGTACTTC
CAWSLYQGVGLDEQYF